This TCR beta chain was observed in a study of monozygotic twins with inflammatory bowel disease. Of note for this clonotype: Its antigen is undetermined.

The study, taken as a whole, reports: Patient repertoires may have gained variability from differing immunosuppressive treatments.

TCRdb processed the 5' RACE reads again and assigns one entry to each CDR3 protein, with no DNA. The sample totals 300,000 to 450,000 distinct CDR3 sequences. The CDR3 has 16 residues. Germline lookup yields CDR1 GTSNPN and CDR2 SVGIG (reference sequence). The receptor was isolated from a human donor with ulcerative colitis or Crohn's disease, or a healthy co-twin of an affected twin (not recorded which). This chain links TRBV30 with TRBJ1-6; TCRdb's assignment of TRBD1 cannot be checked, as there is no DNA. Sequencing was performed on blood. The CDR3 reads CAWKTGGISYNSPLHF.